These T cell receptor beta chains were read from a single sample in a study of CD8+CD57+ T cells in acquired aplastic anemia. TCRdb ran MiXCR on the reads and lists one entry per CDR3 protein. The top ten hold about 2.5% of the sample, which has some 120,000 distinct CDR3 sequences, around 50% seen once. The sample taken for sequencing was sorted CD4+, CD8+, or CD8+CD57+ T cells (not recorded which) from PBMCs. The receptors were sampled from a human donor in good health, serving as a control. The CDR3 runs from the conserved cysteine through the conserved F or W. Not every row has a clone size; where given, it reads once, few, many or a size class.

j_call,clone_size,v_call,cdr3_aa
TRBJ1-2,few,TRBV10-3,CAISIARVDYGYTF
TRBJ2-1,many,TRBV7-2,CASSLVGSGAYNEQFF
TRBJ2-7,.,TRBV20-1,CSARDIVTTEQYF
TRBJ2-1,.,TRBV11-2,CASSLWGGGPYNEQFF
TRBJ2-1,few,TRBV20-1,CSARDPGGYNEQFF
TRBJ2-3,many,TRBV7-7,CASSPRITDTQYF
TRBJ1-3,.,TRBV29-1,CSVVRAGNTTYF
TRBJ1-6,many,TRBV6-1,CASSRTGGMAYNSPLHF
TRBJ2-5,.,TRBV20-1,CSASRGGAVETQYF
TRBJ2-1,few,TRBV6-1,CASSPGLAGGVNEQFF
TRBJ2-5,many,TRBV7-9,CASSPLRVTSGGQETQYF
TRBJ2-6,many,TRBV7-2,CASSLVGSPGANVLTF
TRBJ2-6,many,TRBV2,CASSRQGASSGANVLTF
TRBJ2-7,.,TRBV24-1,CATSAGGYEQYF
TRBJ2-7,few,TRBV20-1,CSARTSNYYEQYF
TRBJ1-2,.,TRBV15,CATSPPWTLIGYTF
TRBJ2-1,many,TRBV4-3,CASSPAWGNEQFF
TRBJ1-1,.,TRBV19,CASAYASPPHTEAFF
TRBJ1-1,.,TRBV25-1,CASLFRGVAFF
TRBJ2-3,.,TRBV6-1,CASRAGPTDTQYF
TRBJ1-5,few,TRBV18,CASSPGTGKILQPQHF
TRBJ2-6,many,TRBV7-2,CASSLVSGAPGANVLTF
TRBJ2-6,.,TRBV7-9,CASSLETPNTEAF
TRBJ1-5,.,TRBV29-1,CSVGTGENSNQPQHF
TRBJ1-4,.,TRBV7-9,CASSLGQGVEKLFF
TRBJ2-1,.,TRBV29-1,CSVELAGHSYNEQFF
TRBJ2-2,.,TRBV6-1,CASSAWTGLNTGELFF
TRBJ2-3,.,TRBV25-1,CASRGSASTDTQYF
TRBJ1-1,many,TRBV6-1,CATLRQGANTEAFF
TRBJ2-1,many,TRBV11-2,CASSLMSTSGGAYNEQFF
TRBJ2-7,.,TRBV13,CASSLGRHEQYF
TRBJ2-7,many,TRBV7-9,CASSLAPYEQYF
TRBJ1-1,few,TRBV7-9,CASSYTWTEAFF
TRBJ1-1,few,TRBV10-3,CAISEGQDGNTEAFF
TRBJ1-2,.,TRBV16,CASSQSGTGDYGYTF
TRBJ2-5,.,TRBV7-2,CASSLDGGGETQYF
TRBJ1-1,few,TRBV19,CASSRQGLNTEAFF
TRBJ2-1,many,TRBV12-3/TRBV12-4,CASSLPGTSGGAYEQFF
TRBJ1-1,medium-sized,TRBV10-3,CAISETGGQTTAFF
TRBJ2-2,many,TRBV11-2,CASSLDRGGGELFF
TRBJ1-5,.,TRBV19,CASTRGSANQPQHF
TRBJ2-7,.,TRBV20-1,CSASSMDRSNEQYF
TRBJ2-3,many,TRBV9,CASSGGGTSGLTDTQYF
TRBJ1-4,.,TRBV20-1,CSARPAGEKLFF
TRBJ1-2,few,TRBV7-9,CAVGGDYGYTF
TRBJ2-3,many,TRBV7-3,CASSTGGLAADTQYF
TRBJ1-1,many,TRBV2,CASSEARLTEAFF
TRBJ1-4,many,TRBV19,CASRRQNEKLFF
TRBJ2-1,.,TRBV6-1,CASTFHRGGIYNEQFF
TRBJ1-2,.,TRBV5-1,CASSARVDYGYTF
TRBJ1-1,once,TRBV19,CASSIVRGSEAFF
TRBJ2-7,many,TRBV7-3,CASSLTGSSYEQYF